This T cell receptor (beta chain) was sequenced during a study of spatial heterogeneity in lung cancer. Study details: The library had UMIs, and each TCR and UMI pair averaged more than ten raw reads.

Single TCR cDNA molecules each had their own unique molecular identifier. A single record per CDR3 protein comes from TCRdb applying MiXCR to the 5' RACE reads. The profile shows more than 15,000 distinct CDR3 sequences, 20% to 25% of them singletons. The table lists this clonotype with a few counts. Its specificity is unknown. Study-wide results and limits: Circulating ubiquitous expanded tumor TCRs were observed more frequently at resection than at follow-up.

Documented time point: sample taken at primary tumor resection. Whole RNA from tumor, nontumor lung or frozen PBMC was sequenced unsorted. Donation came from roughly 72 patients with untreated early-stage non-small cell lung cancer. This material consisted of PBMCs, taken at surgery. The receptor's source is a female donor with early-stage non-small cell lung cancer.

DNA for the CDR3: TGTGCCAGCAGCTTAGCTTCAGGGGTATCGGCCACAGATACGCAGTATTTT. Translation: CASSLASGVSATDTQYF. This rearrangement joins TRBV7-2 to TRBJ2-3; TRBD1 is a possible D gene (6 bases). The V end lost 0 bases, the J end lost 2 bases, and 15 bases lay between the germline ends. The CDR3 is 17 amino acids. Looked up from germline, CDR1 is SGHTA and CDR2 is FQGNSA.